This entry lists 2 T cell receptor beta chains sequenced from one sample in a study of tissue T cells after allogeneic stem cell transplantation. Repertoires were generated with immunoSEQ multiplex PCR, while TCRdb's copy carries only in-frame clones and drops some. The profile shows roughly 50,000 clones, about three quarters of them singletons. Sequences were obtained from sorted cells pooled from one or two spleens. The receptors derive from a pool of C57BL/6 mice in good health.

About this clone itself: Genes and germline are mouse. The read is 1 residue too short to cover the CDR3 end, so that end is filled in from the germline J gene. The chain combines TRBV26 with TRBJ1-3; no clear D gene. Germline values: CDR1 KGHPV, CDR2 FQNQEV (reference sequence). There are 13 residues in the CDR3. V lost 2 bases and J lost 3, with 5 bases in between. The CDR3 loop is CASSLRDGNTLYF. The DNA read from the CDR3 is TGTGCCAGCAGTCTGAGGGATGGAAATACGCTCTAT.

This clone was observed a few times. Each gene name is a mouse one. Coverage ceases 1 residue before the CDR3 finishes, and the germline J gene fills in the end. This chain joins TRBV20 and TRBJ2-7; no clear D gene. V lost 6 bases to trimming and J lost 3 bases, with 6 bases between them. Germline lookup yields CDR1 GFQATS and CDR2 STVNSAI. The CDR3 sequence is 10 residues long. The CDR3 bases that were read are TGTGGTGCGGGGAACTATGAACAGTAC. As protein: CGAGNYEQY. The whole CDR3 reads CGAGNYEQYF.